Below are 23 T cell receptor beta chains sequenced from a single sample in a study of Ad26.COV2.S vaccination and SARS-CoV-2 variants. This table comes from immunoSEQ multiplex PCR, and its TCRdb copy is limited to in-frame clones, with some not included. Of about 380,000 clones detected, around four fifths appear once; the ten largest clones hold around 7.3%. As for treatment: some 20 received Ad26.COV2.S at low or high dose, single or two shots; about 5 received placebo; per-sample allocation not given. Vaccine and placebo recipients were sampled on day 63 after the first injection. Material: peripheral blood, obtained in a trial of Ad26.COV2.S vaccine versus placebo. Receptor source: a person aged 18-60 years who received the Ad26.COV2.S COVID-19 vaccine or a placebo.

This sequence joins TRBV14 and TRBJ2-1, with D uncertain. Looked up from germline, CDR1 is SGHDN and CDR2 is FVKESK. The CDR3 contains 13 residues. Trimming removed 6 bases from V and 4 bases from J, with 10 bases in between. The CDR3 reads CASRKGPYNEQFF. The CDR3 DNA reads as TGTGCCAGCAGGAAAGGACCTTACAATGAGCAGTTCTTC.

A single count supports this clone. This chain uses TRBV3-1 (or the pseudogene TRBV3-2) with TRBJ1-1; 12 bases line up with TRBD1. Per germline, CDR1 LGHDT and CDR2 YNNKEL (reference sequence). The CDR3 loop spans 15 amino acids. Trimming took 8 bases from V and 6 from J; bases not matched to a gene: 10. As DNA, the CDR3 is TGTGCCAGCGGCCGTGGGGGACAGGGGGCGCCTGAAGCTTTCTTT. Its protein is CASGRGGQGAPEAFF.

J is TRBJ1-1 and V is TRBV4-1; D unresolved. The V end lost 1 base, the J end lost 0 bases, and 12 bases lay between the germline ends. The CDR3 is 16 amino acids. CDR1 is MGHRA and CDR2 is YSYEKL in the germline V gene. CDR3 protein: CASSQATARMNTEAFF. The CDR3 region has the DNA TGCGCCAGCAGCCAAGCAACCGCCCGGATGAACACTGAAGCTTTCTTT.

The chain combines TRBV9 with TRBJ1-1; a weak D match, TRBD1 (5 bases). The CDR3 is 12 amino acids. Germline V gene data show CDR1 as SGDLS and CDR2 as YYNGEE. Trimming stripped 0 bases from V and 11 bases from J, with 11 bases between. Written as DNA, the CDR3 is TGTGCCAGCAGCGTAGATTTCGGGGCGGCTTTCTTT. Translated: CASSVDFGAAFF.

The gene calls are TRBV6-6 and TRBJ2-3, with TRBD2 identical over 7 bases. J was trimmed by 0 bases and V by 5 bases; bases with no gene match: 14. CDR3 length: 18 amino acids. Per germline, CDR1 MNHNY and CDR2 SVGAGI (reference sequence). The CDR3 loop is CASSPLLPSGGSTDTQYF. The CDR3 DNA sequence: TGTGCCAGCAGTCCCCTACTTCCTAGCGGAGGGAGCACAGATACGCAGTATTTT.

The J gene is TRBJ2-1, the V gene TRBV6-4, with TRBD1 identical over 8 bases. Germline trimming cut 0 bases from V and 4 bases from J; bases unmatched to any gene: 2. Germline loops: CDR1 MRHNA, CDR2 SNTAGT. The length of the CDR3 is 15 residues. CDR3 nucleotides: TGTGCCAGCAGTGACTCCCGGACAGGGTACAATGAGCAGTTCTTC. Protein: CASSDSRTGYNEQFF.

This clone was observed a single time. The chain is built from TRBV5-1 and TRBJ1-1; no reliable D call. The CDR3 has 12 amino acids. V gave up 6 bases and J gave up 0 bases, with 6 bases separating them. Germline-derived CDR1 and CDR2 are SGHRS and YFSETQ. The CDR3 nucleotides are TGCGCCAGCACAGACATGAACACTGAAGCTTTCTTT. Amino acids: CASTDMNTEAFF.

The chain recombines TRBV9 with TRBJ2-2, with unresolved D. Germline V lookup: CDR1 SGDLS, CDR2 YYNGEE. Trimming took 0 bases from V and 1 from J, leaving 10 bases between them. This CDR3 contains 16 residues. The CDR3 is CASSVARAGNTGELFF. DNA of the CDR3: TGTGCCAGCAGCGTAGCCCGGGCAGGGAACACCGGGGAGCTGTTTTTT.

This rearrangement joins TRBV7-3 to TRBJ1-2; no clear D. The ends were cut back, 0 bases at V and 8 bases at J, with 16 bases in the middle. Germline CDR1 SGHTA, CDR2 FQGTGA. There are 15 residues in the CDR3. The CDR3 nucleotides are TGTGCCAGCAGCTTAACAGGCCTTAACCCCTACGGCTACACCTTC. The encoded protein is CASSLTGLNPYGYTF.

Comments on this clone: This specimen includes other DNA sequences encoding the same CDR3. This chain connects TRBV19 to TRBJ1-2; D is possibly TRBD1 (5 bases). The length of the CDR3 is 13 residues. The V gene's germline CDR1 is LNHDA and CDR2 SQIVND (reference sequence). Between the trimmed V and J ends, which lost 3 bases and 2 bases, there was a span of 7 bases. This CDR3 reads CASSIQGNYGYTF. The CDR3 coding sequence is TGTGCCAGTAGTATCCAGGGCAACTATGGCTACACCTTC.

This rearrangement joins TRBV29-1 to TRBJ1-2; TRBD1 agrees at 9 bases. In germline, CDR1 is SQVTM, CDR2 ANQGSEA. V shed 6 bases and J 7 bases; nucleotides not matched to a gene: 6. The CDR3 sequence is 12 residues long. The CDR3 coding sequence is TGCAGCGTCCATACAGGGGGCACTGGCTACACCTTC. Translated, it gives CSVHTGGTGYTF.

The V call is TRBV24-1, the J call TRBJ2-5; D is perhaps TRBD1 (5 bases). The CDR3 covers 15 residues. Germline V lookup: CDR1 KGHDR, CDR2 SFDVKD. V was clipped by 2 bases and J by 4 bases, with 13 bases between them. CDR3 residues: CATSDSTVDRETQYF. The CDR3 region has the DNA TGTGCCACCAGTGATTCGACAGTGGATCGAGAGACCCAGTACTTC.

The chain uses TRBV4-3 and TRBJ1-2, with 7 bases identical to TRBD1. The CDR3 runs 15 residues. The germline V gene has CDR1 LGHNA and CDR2 YSLEER. Trimming took 1 base from V and 4 from J; bases not matched to a gene: 6. The CDR3 is CASSQGQGSSYGYTF. CDR3 sequence (DNA): TGCGCCAGCAGCCAAGGACAGGGTTCGAGCTATGGCTACACCTTC.

The chain joins TRBV11-1 to TRBJ2-7; D unresolved. This CDR3 is 13 amino acids long. The germline V gene encodes CDR1 SGHAT and CDR2 FQDESV (reference sequence). V dropped 5 bases and J dropped 6 bases, with 14 bases sitting between them. CDR3 nucleotides: TGTGCCAGCAGCCGGTCTTGGGTGGGCGAGCAGTACTTC. It codes for CASSRSWVGEQYF.

V gene TRBV19 combines with J gene TRBJ1-1; no definite D call. CDR3 length: 14 residues. Germline CDR1 reads LNHDA; CDR2 reads SQIVND (reference sequence). Trimming took 3 bases from V and 0 from J, leaving 8 bases between them. In nucleotides, the CDR3 is TGTGCCAGTAGTATCTCCAGCCTGAACACTGAAGCTTTCTTT. As protein: CASSISSLNTEAFF.

This chain connects TRBV7-6 to TRBJ1-5; no clear D. Germline-derived CDR1 and CDR2 are SGHVS and FNYEAQ. This CDR3 has 14 amino acids. V gave up 1 base and J gave up 9 bases, with 13 bases separating them. The CDR3 reads CASSLDRGSGPQHF. CDR3 DNA: TGTGCCAGCAGCTTAGACCGGGGTTCGGGGCCCCAGCATTTT.

The V call is TRBV7-2, the J call TRBJ2-3; TRBD2 matches 9 bases. The ends lost 6 bases at V and 7 bases at J; junction bases unmatched: 11. CDR3 size: 15 residues. Germline assignment: CDR1 SGHTA and CDR2 FQGNSA. The CDR3 reads CASRDPSGTFNTQYF. The CDR3 DNA is TGTGCCAGCAGGGACCCTAGCGGGACCTTCAATACGCAGTATTTT.

The chain employs TRBV3-1 (or the pseudogene TRBV3-2) and TRBJ2-7; tentative D call: TRBD2 (6 bases). The germline V and J ends were trimmed by 5 bases and 2 bases, with 13 bases remaining between them. The CDR3 is 14 amino acids. Germline assignment: CDR1 LGHDT and CDR2 YNNKEL (reference sequence). The CDR3 loop is CASSFSGFAYEQYF. For the CDR3, the DNA is TGTGCCAGCAGCTTCAGCGGGTTCGCCTACGAGCAGTACTTC.

V is TRBV2 and J is TRBJ1-3; D is ambiguous. Trimming cost V 8 bases and J 0 bases, with 8 bases left between them. CDR3 length: 13 residues. Looked up from germline, CDR1 is SNHLY and CDR2 is FYNNEI. In DNA, the CDR3 is TGTGCCAGCTACTATCGCTCTGGAAACACCATATATTTT. This gives the protein CASYYRSGNTIYF.

The V gene is TRBV14, the J gene TRBJ1-4, with TRBD1 matching over 8 bases. The V gene's germline CDR1 is SGHDN and CDR2 FVKESK. The CDR3 extends over 19 amino acids. V lost 1 base, J lost 0 bases, and 10 bases stayed unmatched. CDR3: CASSQGYRDRSATNEKLFF. The CDR3 DNA reads as TGTGCCAGCAGCCAAGGATACCGGGACAGGTCTGCAACTAATGAAAAACTGTTTTTT.

The chain has TRBV10-3 and TRBJ1-1; D unresolved. Trimming pared 3 bases from V and 5 bases from J, leaving 13 bases between. CDR3 length equals 14 residues. In germline, CDR1 is ENHRY, CDR2 SYGVKD. CDR3: CAISERPPGTEAFF. Written as DNA, the CDR3 is TGTGCCATCAGTGAAAGGCCTCCTGGGACTGAAGCTTTCTTT.

V usage is TRBV6-1 and J usage is TRBJ2-5; a weak D match, TRBD2 (5 bases). The germline gives CDR1 MNHNS, CDR2 SASEGT. This CDR3 comprises 13 residues. The V end was cut by 5 bases, the J end by 2 bases, with 9 bases between. CDR3 DNA sequence: TGTGCCAGCAGTTATAAGCGGCAAGAGACCCAGTACTTC. As protein: CASSYKRQETQYF.

This rearrangement joins TRBV6-5 to TRBJ1-6; 8 nucleotides agree with TRBD1. J gave up 10 bases and V 6 bases, and 5 bases lay outside the gene matches. Per the germline V gene, CDR1 is MNHEY and CDR2 is SVGAGI. There are 13 residues in the CDR3. This CDR3 is CASRPGQVSPLHF. The CDR3 DNA is TGTGCCAGCAGGCCGGGACAGGTATCACCCCTCCACTTT.